This TCR beta chain came from a study of vaccination effects on CD4 cells after COVID-19. The study, taken as a whole, reports: Researchers reported few convalescent patients and no early post-infection timepoints in the study. Late in the post-vaccination period, infection-induced and vaccine-induced clones underwent marked clonal contraction.

Only one count was recorded for this clone. Its antigen is currently unknown. Viral peptide pool expansion of antigen-specific CD4+ T cells preceded sequencing in the ViraFEST assay. Following 10 days of culture, CD4+ T cells were isolated. Every participant took two doses of the BNT162b2 or mRNA-1273 vaccine. Germline V gives CDR1 LGHNA, CDR2 YNFKEQ. V lost 1 base and J 5 bases, leaving 12 bases between the germline ends. The CDR3 is 14 residues long. Clones were read by immunoSEQ multiplex PCR, and TCRdb kept only the in-frame ones, dropping some. Here the sample spans around 29,000 clones, approximately 71% being singletons.

The sequencing used CD4+ T cells from PBMCs cultured with HCoV-NL63 spike peptides, collected after COVID-19 vaccination. This chain links TRBV4-2 with TRBJ2-7; D is unclear. The receptor was isolated from a human donor who received a COVID-19 vaccine. The CDR3 nucleotides are TGTGCCAGCAGCCAAGCCCGACATAGCAACGAGCAGTACTTC. It specifies CASSQARHSNEQYF.